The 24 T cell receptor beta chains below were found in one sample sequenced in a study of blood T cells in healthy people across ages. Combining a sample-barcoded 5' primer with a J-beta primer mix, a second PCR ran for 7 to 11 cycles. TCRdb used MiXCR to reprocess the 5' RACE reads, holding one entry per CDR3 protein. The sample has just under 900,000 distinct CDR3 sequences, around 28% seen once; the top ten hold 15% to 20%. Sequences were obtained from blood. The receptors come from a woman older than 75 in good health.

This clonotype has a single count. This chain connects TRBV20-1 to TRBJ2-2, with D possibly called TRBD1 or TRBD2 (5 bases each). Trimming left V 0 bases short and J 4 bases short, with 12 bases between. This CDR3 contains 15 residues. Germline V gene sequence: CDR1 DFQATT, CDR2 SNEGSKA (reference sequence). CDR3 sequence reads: CSARDGAGITGELFF. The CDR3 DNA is TGCAGTGCTAGAGATGGGGCGGGCATCACCGGGGAGCTGTTTTTT.

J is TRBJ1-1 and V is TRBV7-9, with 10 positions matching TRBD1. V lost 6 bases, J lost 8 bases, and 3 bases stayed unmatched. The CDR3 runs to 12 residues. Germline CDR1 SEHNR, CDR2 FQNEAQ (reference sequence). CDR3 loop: CASRLTGGEAFF. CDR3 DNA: TGTGCCAGCAGGTTGACAGGGGGCGAAGCTTTCTTT.

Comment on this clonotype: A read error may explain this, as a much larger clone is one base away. The CDR3 nucleotides read TGTGCCACCAGTGATTTGCCCAGCGGGGGGATCTACAATGAGCAGTACTTC. It is translated as CATSDLPSGGIYNEQYF. The V gene is TRBV24-1, the J gene TRBJ2-1; 9 bases are shared with TRBD2. The tail of the sequence fits TRBJ2-7 better, so the J call may be wrong. The CDR3 totals 17 residues. Germline V CDR1 and CDR2: KGHDR, SFDVKD.

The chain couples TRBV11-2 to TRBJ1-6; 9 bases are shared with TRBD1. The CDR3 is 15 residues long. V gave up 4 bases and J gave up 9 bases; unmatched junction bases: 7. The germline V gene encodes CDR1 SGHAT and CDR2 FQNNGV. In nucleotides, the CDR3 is TGTGCCAGCAGCTCCTTTGGGACAGGGAGTTCACCCCTCCACTTT. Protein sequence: CASSSFGTGSSPLHF.

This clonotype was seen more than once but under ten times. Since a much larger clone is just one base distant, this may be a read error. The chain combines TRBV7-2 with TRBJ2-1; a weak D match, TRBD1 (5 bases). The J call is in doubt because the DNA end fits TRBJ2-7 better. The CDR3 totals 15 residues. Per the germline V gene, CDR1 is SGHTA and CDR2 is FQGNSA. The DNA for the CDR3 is TGTGCCAGCAGCTTAGGTTGGGGCCCCTACAATGAGCAGTACTTC. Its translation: CASSLGWGPYNEQYF.

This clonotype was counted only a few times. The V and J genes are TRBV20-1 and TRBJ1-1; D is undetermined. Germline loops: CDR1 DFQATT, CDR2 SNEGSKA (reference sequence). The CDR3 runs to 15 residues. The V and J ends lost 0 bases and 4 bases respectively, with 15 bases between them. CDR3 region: CSARDGVGSGTEAFF. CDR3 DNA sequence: TGCAGTGCTAGAGATGGGGTGGGTAGTGGCACTGAAGCTTTCTTT.

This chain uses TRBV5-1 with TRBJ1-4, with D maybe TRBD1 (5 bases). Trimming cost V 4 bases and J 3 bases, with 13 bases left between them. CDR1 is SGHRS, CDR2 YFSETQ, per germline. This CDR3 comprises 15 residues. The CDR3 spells CASSPVRQPNEKLFF. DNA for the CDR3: TGCGCCAGCAGCCCGGTTCGACAGCCTAATGAAAAACTGTTTTTT. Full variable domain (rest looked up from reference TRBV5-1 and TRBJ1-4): KAGVTQTPRYLIKTRGQQVTLSCSPISGHRSVSWYQQTPGQGLQFLFEYFSETQRNKGNFPGRFSGRQFSNSRSEMNVSTLELGDSALYLCASSPVRQPNEKLFFGSGTQLSVL.

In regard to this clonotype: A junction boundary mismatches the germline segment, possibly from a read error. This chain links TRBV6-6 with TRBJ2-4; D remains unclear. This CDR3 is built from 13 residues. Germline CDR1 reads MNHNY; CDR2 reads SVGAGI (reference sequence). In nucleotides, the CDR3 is TGTGCCAGCGGTTACCGGACCAAAAACATTCAGTACTTC. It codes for CASGYRTKNIQYF.

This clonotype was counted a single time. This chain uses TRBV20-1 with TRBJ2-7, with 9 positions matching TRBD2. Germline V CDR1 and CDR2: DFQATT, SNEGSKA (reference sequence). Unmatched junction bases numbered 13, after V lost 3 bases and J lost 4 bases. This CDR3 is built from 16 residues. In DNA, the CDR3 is TGCAGTGCTAGCGAGGGGCCTGCTAGCGGGAATTACGAGCAGTACTTC. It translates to CSASEGPASGNYEQYF.

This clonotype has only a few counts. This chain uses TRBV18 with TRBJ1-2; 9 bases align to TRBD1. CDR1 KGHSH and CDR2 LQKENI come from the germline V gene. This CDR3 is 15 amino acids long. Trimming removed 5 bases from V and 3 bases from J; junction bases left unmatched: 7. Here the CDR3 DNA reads TGTGCCAGCTCAGAACAGGGGGCTGCGGACTATGGCTACACCTTC. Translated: CASSEQGAADYGYTF.

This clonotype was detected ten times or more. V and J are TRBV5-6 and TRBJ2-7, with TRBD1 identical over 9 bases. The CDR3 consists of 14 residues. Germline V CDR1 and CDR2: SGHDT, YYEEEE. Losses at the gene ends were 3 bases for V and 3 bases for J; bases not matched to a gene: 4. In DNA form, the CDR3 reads TGTGCCAGCAGCTACAGGGGGCAAGACTACGAGCAGTACTTC. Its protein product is CASSYRGQDYEQYF.

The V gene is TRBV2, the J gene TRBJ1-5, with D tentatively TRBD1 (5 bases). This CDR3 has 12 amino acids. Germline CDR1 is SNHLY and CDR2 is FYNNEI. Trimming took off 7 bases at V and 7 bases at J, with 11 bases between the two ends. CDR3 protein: CASNLREQPQHF. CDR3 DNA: TGTGCCAGCAACCTCAGGGAACAGCCCCAGCATTTT.

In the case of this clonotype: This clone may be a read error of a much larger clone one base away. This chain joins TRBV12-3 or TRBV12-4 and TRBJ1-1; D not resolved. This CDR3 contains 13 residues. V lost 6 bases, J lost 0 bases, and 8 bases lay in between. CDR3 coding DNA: TGTGCCAGCAGACACCCATTGAACACTGAAGCTTTCTTT. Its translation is CASRHPLNTEAFF.

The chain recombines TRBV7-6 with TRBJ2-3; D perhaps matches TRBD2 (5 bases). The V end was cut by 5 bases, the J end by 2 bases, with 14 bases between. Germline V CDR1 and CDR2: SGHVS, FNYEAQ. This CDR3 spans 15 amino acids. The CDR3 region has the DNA TGTGCCAGCAGCCCAAGCGGAACCTTCACAGATACGCAGTATTTT. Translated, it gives CASSPSGTFTDTQYF.

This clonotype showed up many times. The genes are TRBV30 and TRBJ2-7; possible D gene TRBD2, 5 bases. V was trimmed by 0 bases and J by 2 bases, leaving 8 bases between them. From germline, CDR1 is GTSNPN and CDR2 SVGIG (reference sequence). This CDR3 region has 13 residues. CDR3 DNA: TGTGCCTGGAGTGTAGAGGGCACCTACGAGCAGTACTTC. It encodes CAWSVEGTYEQYF. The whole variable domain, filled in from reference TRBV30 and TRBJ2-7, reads SQTIHQWPATLVQPVGSPLSLECTVEGTSNPNLYWYRQAAGRGLQLLFYSVGIGQISSEVPQNLSASRPQDRQFILSSKKLLLSDSGFYLCAWSVEGTYEQYFGPGTRLTVT.

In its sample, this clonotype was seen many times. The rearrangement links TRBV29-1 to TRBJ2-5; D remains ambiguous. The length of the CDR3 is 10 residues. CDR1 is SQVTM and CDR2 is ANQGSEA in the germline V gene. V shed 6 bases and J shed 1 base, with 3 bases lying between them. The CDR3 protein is CSVFQETQYF. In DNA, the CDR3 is TGCAGCGTGTTCCAAGAGACCCAGTACTTC.

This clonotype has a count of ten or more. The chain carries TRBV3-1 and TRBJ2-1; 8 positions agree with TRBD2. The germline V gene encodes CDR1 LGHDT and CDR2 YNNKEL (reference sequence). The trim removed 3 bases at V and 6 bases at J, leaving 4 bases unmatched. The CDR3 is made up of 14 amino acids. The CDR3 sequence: CASSQGLGSNEQFF. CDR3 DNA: TGTGCCAGCAGCCAGGGACTAGGAAGCAATGAGCAGTTCTTC.

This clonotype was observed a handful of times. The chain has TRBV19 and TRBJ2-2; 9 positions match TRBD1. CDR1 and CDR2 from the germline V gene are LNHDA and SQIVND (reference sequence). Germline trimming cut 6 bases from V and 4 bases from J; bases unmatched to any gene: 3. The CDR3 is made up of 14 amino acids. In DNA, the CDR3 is TGTGCCAGTAGATTGGGACAGGGCACCGGGGAGCTGTTTTTT. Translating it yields CASRLGQGTGELFF.

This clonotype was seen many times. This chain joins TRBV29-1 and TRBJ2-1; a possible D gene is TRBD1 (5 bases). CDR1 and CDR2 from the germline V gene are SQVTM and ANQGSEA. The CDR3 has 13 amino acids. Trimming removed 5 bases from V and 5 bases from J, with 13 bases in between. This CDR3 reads CSVLQDLDNEQFF. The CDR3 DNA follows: TGCAGCGTTCTACAGGACCTAGACAATGAGCAGTTCTTC.

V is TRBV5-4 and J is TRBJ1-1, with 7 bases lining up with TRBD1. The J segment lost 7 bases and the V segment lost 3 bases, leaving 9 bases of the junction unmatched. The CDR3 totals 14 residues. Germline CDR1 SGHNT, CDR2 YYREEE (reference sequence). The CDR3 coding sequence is TGTGCCAGCAGCTGGCAGGGGACAGACTATGAAGCTTTCTTT. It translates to CASSWQGTDYEAFF. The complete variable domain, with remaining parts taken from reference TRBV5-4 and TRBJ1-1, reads ETGVTQSPTHLIKTRGQQVTLRCSSQSGHNTVSWYQQALGQGPQFIFQYYREEENGRGNFPPRFSGLQFPNYSSELNVNALELDDSALYLCASSWQGTDYEAFFGQGTRLTVV.

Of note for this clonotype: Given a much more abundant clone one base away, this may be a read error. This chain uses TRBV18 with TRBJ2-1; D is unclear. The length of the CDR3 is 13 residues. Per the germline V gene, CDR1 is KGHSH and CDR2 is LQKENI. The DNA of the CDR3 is TGTGTCAGCTCACCCTTCCCTTTGGGGGAGCAGTTCTTC. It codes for CVSSPFPLGEQFF.

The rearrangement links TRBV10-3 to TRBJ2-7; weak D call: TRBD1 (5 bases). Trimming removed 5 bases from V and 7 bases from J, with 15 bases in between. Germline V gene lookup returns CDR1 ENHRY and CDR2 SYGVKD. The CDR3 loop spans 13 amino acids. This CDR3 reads CAISNPSDNEQYF. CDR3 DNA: TGTGCCATCAGTAACCCCTCGGACAATGAGCAGTACTTC.

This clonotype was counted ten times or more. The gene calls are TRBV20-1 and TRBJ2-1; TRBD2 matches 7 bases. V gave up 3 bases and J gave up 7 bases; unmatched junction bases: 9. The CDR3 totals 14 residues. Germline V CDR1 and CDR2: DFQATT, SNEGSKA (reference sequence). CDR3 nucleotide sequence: TGCAGTGCTAGCGCGGGGCGGGAGCCAAATGAGCAGTTCTTC. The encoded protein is CSASAGREPNEQFF.

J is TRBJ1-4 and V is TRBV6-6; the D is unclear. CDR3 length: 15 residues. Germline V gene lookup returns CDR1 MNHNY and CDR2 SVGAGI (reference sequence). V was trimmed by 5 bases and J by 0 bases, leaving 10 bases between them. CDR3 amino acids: CASSRQAATNEKLFF. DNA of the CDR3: TGTGCCAGCAGTCGACAAGCCGCAACTAATGAAAAACTGTTTTTT.